Included here is one TCR beta chain sequence, with context. Living in 24 US areas, the participants were between roughly 18 and 89 years of age. Participants were placed into cohorts based on the clinical history they reported. Sequenced by immunoSEQ multiplex PCR; TCRdb stores in-frame clones only, minus some. The data show under 350,000 clones, with 80% to 90% seen just once and about 4% held by the top ten. This record comes from a study of blood T cell repertoires in COVID-19. Study as a whole: There were acute and convalescent COVID-19 samples, and they came from the United States, Italy and Spain. Sample material is recorded as cDNA or gDNA derived from T cells, B-cell-depleted T cells, or PBMCs.

The CDR3 loop spans 14 amino acids. Germline V gene data show CDR1 as SNHLY and CDR2 as FYNNEI. The junction had 3 bases not matched to a gene; V was cut back by 4 bases and J by 0 bases. Sequencing was carried out using PBMCs or T cells enriched from blood (not recorded which). The TCR originated in a woman aged 40 to 50 with acute COVID-19. This chain uses TRBV2 with TRBJ2-7; 7 positions agree with TRBD2. CDR3 sequence: CASSGGGYSYEQYF. CDR3 sequence (DNA): TGTGCCAGCAGTGGGGGGGGTTACTCCTACGAGCAGTACTTC.